Listed here are 12 T cell receptor beta chains from one sample, sequenced in a study of human T cells and chemical hapten exposure. Time point meaning: patch test 1, 2 weeks after DPC sensitization. Treatment reported: therapeutic diphenylcyclopropenone sensitization with weekly scalp DPC. TCRdb independently ran MiXCR on the RACE reads; one entry per CDR3 protein. Of 79,000 or so distinct CDR3 sequences in the sample, 9% to 12% were seen once. The sample consisted of whole blood, taken in connection with sensitization to the hapten diphenylcyclopropenone (DPC). The source is a woman aged 50 to 65 with alopecia areata. Some clones in this sample may be carry-over from other donors' samples.

This clonotype was seen more than once but under ten times. The V and J genes are TRBV2 and TRBJ2-7; no reliable D call. V was clipped by 1 base and J by 3 bases, with 4 bases between them. The CDR3 runs to 12 residues. Germline CDR1 SNHLY, CDR2 FYNNEI. The chain's CDR3 is CASSEDFYEQYF. DNA of the CDR3: TGTGCCAGCAGTGAAGACTTCTACGAGCAGTACTTC.

This clonotype was seen more than once but under ten times. The chain links TRBV18 to TRBJ1-3; no reliable D call. The CDR3 totals 13 residues. CDR1 is KGHSH, CDR2 LQKENI, per germline. CDR3 sequence (DNA): TGTGCGGGCGGCAGAAGCTCTGGAAACACCATATATTTT. It specifies CAGGRSSGNTIYF.

This clonotype was picked up a small number of times. The chain uses TRBV7-9 and TRBJ1-1; D is possibly TRBD1 (6 bases). This CDR3 is 13 amino acids long. The V gene's germline CDR1 is SEHNR and CDR2 FQNEAQ (reference sequence). The germline V and J ends were trimmed by 5 bases and 3 bases, with 10 bases remaining between them. This CDR3 is CASSQDRYTEAFF. In DNA, the CDR3 is TGTGCCAGCAGCCAAGACAGGTACACTGAAGCTTTCTTT.

This clonotype was found a few times. The chain couples TRBV6-6 to TRBJ2-1; TRBD2 matches at 9 bases. Germline loops: CDR1 MNHNY, CDR2 SVGAGI (reference sequence). There are 14 residues in the CDR3. V lost 7 bases to trimming and J lost 4 bases; unmatched junction nucleotides: 5. CDR3 residues: CASTGLALYNEQFF. CDR3 DNA: TGTGCCAGCACCGGACTAGCGTTATACAATGAGCAGTTCTTC.

This clonotype was counted a few times. The J gene is TRBJ2-3, the V gene TRBV7-2; TRBD2 aligns across 13 bases. CDR3 length: 17 amino acids. Per the germline V gene, CDR1 is SGHTA and CDR2 is FQGNSA. V was pared by 1 base and J by 1 base, with 2 bases of the junction left unmatched. CDR3 region: CASSLGGLAGRTDTQYF. CDR3 in DNA: TGTGCCAGCAGCTTAGGGGGACTAGCGGGACGCACAGATACGCAGTATTTT. The complete variable domain, with remaining parts taken from reference TRBV7-2 and TRBJ2-3, reads GAGVSQSPSNKVTEKGKDVELRCDPISGHTALYWYRQSLGQGLEFLIYFQGNSAPDKSGLPSDRFSAERTGGSVSTLTIQRTQQEDSAVYLCASSLGGLAGRTDTQYFGPGTRLTVL.

The chain employs TRBV6-5 and TRBJ1-1, with D uncertain. Germline values: CDR1 MNHEY, CDR2 SVGAGI. The CDR3 has 15 amino acids. The V end lost 3 bases, the J end lost 4 bases, and 15 bases lay between the germline ends. In nucleotides, the CDR3 is TGTGCCAGCAGTTATGTGCCGGTGGCCCTCACTGAAGCTTTCTTT. This codes for CASSYVPVALTEAFF.

The chain couples TRBV28 to TRBJ2-7, with D possibly being TRBD1 or TRBD2 (6 bases each). Germline V gene sequence: CDR1 MDHEN, CDR2 SYDVKM. The CDR3 contains 14 residues. Trimming stripped 6 bases from V and 5 bases from J, with 17 bases between. The CDR3 region is CASRGGPTGNEQYF. DNA for the CDR3: TGTGCCAGCAGGGGAGGACCTACAGGGAACGAGCAGTACTTC.

This clonotype was seen at least ten times. The V and J genes are TRBV11-2 and TRBJ2-1; 8 nucleotides agree with TRBD2. This CDR3 has 15 residues. The V segment lost 3 bases and the J segment 7 bases; nucleotides outside the gene matches: 8. Germline V CDR1 and CDR2: SGHAT, FQNNGV. For the CDR3, the DNA is TGTGCCAGCAGCTTGAGCGGGAGTGGAATAAATGAGCAGTTCTTC. It is translated as CASSLSGSGINEQFF.

This clonotype was seen more than once but under ten times. The chain combines TRBV14 with TRBJ2-1; 10 bases match TRBD2. Germline lookup yields CDR1 SGHDN and CDR2 FVKESK. The CDR3 is made up of 15 amino acids. V trimming: 2 bases; J trimming: 3 bases; junction bases outside the gene matches: 1. The CDR3 loop is CASSQRTSGYNEQFF. DNA for the CDR3: TGTGCCAGCAGCCAACGGACTAGCGGCTACAATGAGCAGTTCTTC.

This chain links TRBV5-4 with TRBJ2-5; no definite D call. CDR1 and CDR2 (germline): SGHNT, YYREEE (reference sequence). The CDR3 extends over 13 amino acids. Deletions cut 1 base from V and 2 bases from J, with 6 bases between. The CDR3 sequence is CASSLPQQETQYF. CDR3 in DNA: TGTGCCAGCAGCTTGCCGCAGCAAGAGACCCAGTACTTC.

This clonotype occurred many times. The chain joins TRBV28 to TRBJ2-2; perhaps TRBD1 as D (5 bases). CDR1 and CDR2 (germline): MDHEN, SYDVKM. The CDR3 is 13 amino acids. The V end was cut by 2 bases, the J end by 6 bases, with 7 bases between. In DNA form, the CDR3 reads TGTGCCAGCAGTTTAGTGGGGCCCGGGGAGCTGTTTTTT. This codes for CASSLVGPGELFF.

V usage is TRBV11-2 and J usage is TRBJ1-1; tentatively, D is TRBD1 (5 bases). There are 14 residues in the CDR3. The V gene's germline CDR1 is SGHAT and CDR2 FQNNGV. V was cut by 3 bases and J by 0 bases, with 8 bases left in between. CDR3 nucleotide sequence: TGTGCCAGCAGCTTGGGGGTAATGAACACTGAAGCTTTCTTT. Translated: CASSLGVMNTEAFF.